This T cell receptor (beta chain) was captured by sequencing in a study of Ad26.COV2.S vaccination and SARS-CoV-2 variants. Across the study: Enrolled in COV1001, the donor was in the Ad26.COV2.S trial arm, which received the vaccine.

Study results and caveats: Spike-specific TCR breadth was greater after Ad26.COV2.S than placebo.

A remark on this clone: The antigen is undetermined.

V lost 6 bases to trimming and J lost 1 base; unmatched junction nucleotides: 12. The CDR3 is made up of 16 amino acids. CDR1 and CDR2 from the germline V gene are MDHEN and SYDVKM. This table comes from immunoSEQ multiplex PCR, and its TCRdb copy is limited to in-frame clones, with some not included. This sample has 300,000 to 350,000 clones, with roughly nine tenths found just once. Treatment given: 15 to 20 received Ad26.COV2.S at low or high dose, single or two shots; roughly 5 received placebo; per-sample allocation not given. All samples were drawn on day 63, counting from the first vaccine or placebo injection.

The rearrangement uses TRBV28 and TRBJ2-7; 7 nucleotides line up with TRBD1. The clonotype was recovered from a person aged 18-60 years who received the Ad26.COV2.S COVID-19 vaccine or a placebo. The material sequenced was peripheral blood, taken in a trial of Ad26.COV2.S vaccine versus placebo. The CDR3 DNA is TGTGCCAGCAGAGACATAACCGGGACAGAGTCCTACGAGCAGTACTTC. This translates into CASRDITGTESYEQYF.